This T cell receptor (beta chain) was sequenced in a study of blood T cell repertoires in COVID-19. Clones were sequenced by immunoSEQ multiplex PCR, and TCRdb holds only the in-frame ones, with some missing. The table includes 200,000 to 300,000 clones, more than 80% detected once. Trimming pared 6 bases from V and 2 bases from J, leaving 14 bases between. The length of the CDR3 is 15 residues. Looked up from germline, CDR1 is ENHRY and CDR2 is SYGVKD. Source material: PBMCs or T cells enriched from blood (not recorded which). This TCR was recovered from a man in his fifties who had been exposed to COVID-19. The chain recombines TRBV10-3 with TRBJ1-3; TRBD1 is a possible D gene (5 bases). In DNA, the CDR3 is TGTGCCATCAGGCCTACAGGAGCTACTGGAAACACCATATATTTT. It codes for CAIRPTGATGNTIYF.